The 20 T cell receptor beta chains below all came from one sample that was sequenced in a study of blood T cell repertoires in COVID-19. Method: immunoSEQ multiplex PCR; TCRdb's copy keeps in-frame clones and lacks some. Altogether around 130,000 clones are present, more than 80% being singletons, with the ten largest covering more than 3.5%. The material sequenced was peripheral blood. The receptors come from a human donor in a cohort sampled during active COVID-19.

The CDR3 spells CAAKVEERTGELFF. As DNA, the CDR3 is TGTGCCGCGAAGGTGGAGGAGCGGACCGGGGAGCTGTTTTTT. This rearrangement joins TRBV6-5 to TRBJ2-2; TRBD2 might be the D (5 bases). The V and J ends lost 11 bases and 5 bases respectively, with 18 bases between them. CDR3 length: 14 amino acids. The germline V gene encodes CDR1 MNHEY and CDR2 SVGAGI.

This chain joins TRBV4-3 and TRBJ1-6, with TRBD1 matching over 8 bases. V lost 0 bases, J lost 9 bases, and 13 bases stayed unmatched. There are 18 residues in the CDR3. CDR1 is LGHNA, CDR2 YSLEER, per germline. The CDR3 spells CASSQDRRFRGLGSPLHF. In DNA, the CDR3 is TGCGCCAGCAGCCAAGATCGTCGGTTCAGGGGGCTCGGTTCACCCCTCCACTTT.

V usage is TRBV6-2 or TRBV6-3 and J usage is TRBJ2-3; 11 nucleotides match TRBD2. Germline CDR1 reads MNHEY; CDR2 reads SVGEGT. Losses at the gene ends were 6 bases for V and 4 bases for J; bases not matched to a gene: 9. The CDR3 covers 16 residues. The CDR3 nucleotides are TGTGCCAGCAGCCGACAACTAGCGGGAGCCGCAGATACGCAGTATTTT. This translates into CASSRQLAGAADTQYF.

The chain carries TRBV9 and TRBJ1-1; D ambiguous. The germline V gene has CDR1 SGDLS and CDR2 YYNGEE. V dropped 6 bases and J dropped 1 base, with 13 bases sitting between them. The CDR3 spans 14 residues. CDR3 nucleotides: TGTGCCAGCAAAGCCTCCCATGGGAACACTGAAGCTTTCTTT. This codes for CASKASHGNTEAFF.

The rearrangement links TRBV24-1 to TRBJ1-1, with D unclear. Deletions cut 7 bases from V and 4 bases from J, with 12 bases between. CDR3 length equals 13 residues. Germline V gives CDR1 KGHDR, CDR2 SFDVKD. The CDR3 DNA reads TGTGCCACCAGGGCGGAGGGAGGCACTGAAGCTTTCTTT. It translates to CATRAEGGTEAFF.

The chain has TRBV19 and TRBJ1-2; maybe TRBD1 (6 bases). The germline V and J ends were trimmed by 1 base and 5 bases, with 11 bases remaining between them. CDR3 length equals 14 residues. Germline assignment: CDR1 LNHDA and CDR2 SQIVND (reference sequence). The chain's CDR3 is CASSIAPGDYGYTF. For the CDR3, the DNA is TGTGCCAGTAGTATAGCCCCAGGGGATTATGGCTACACCTTC.

This clone was detected a few times. The rearrangement joins TRBV15 to TRBJ1-2; D might be TRBD1 (6 bases). The CDR3 extends over 13 amino acids. CDR1 is LNHNV and CDR2 is YYDKDF in the germline V gene (reference sequence). The germline V and J ends were trimmed by 4 bases and 8 bases, with 14 bases remaining between them. CDR3 amino acids: CATSTRGAGGYTF. The DNA of the CDR3 is TGTGCCACCAGCACTCGGGGGGCGGGAGGCTACACCTTC.

The CDR3 region is CASSLAGEQYF. For the CDR3, the DNA is TGTGCCAGTAGTCTGGCTGGTGAGCAGTACTTC. The V call is TRBV19, the J call TRBJ2-7, with unresolved D. The V and J ends lost 5 bases and 7 bases respectively, with 9 bases between them. This CDR3 region has 11 residues. Germline V gives CDR1 LNHDA, CDR2 SQIVND (reference sequence).

V is TRBV6-2 or TRBV6-3 and J is TRBJ2-3; D remains unclear. The V gene lost 5 bases and the J gene lost 5 bases, with 17 bases spanning the gap. This CDR3 spans 15 amino acids. Germline V gene lookup returns CDR1 MNHEY and CDR2 SVGEGT. The CDR3 coding sequence is TGTGCCAGCAGTGACAAAGTCTCGCAGAGAGATACGCAGTATTTT. Amino acid sequence: CASSDKVSQRDTQYF.

This clone was recorded only once. The rearrangement uses TRBV9 and TRBJ2-2; D remains unclear. V shed 6 bases and J shed 0 bases, with 6 bases lying between them. The CDR3 sequence is 13 residues long. Germline CDR1 SGDLS, CDR2 YYNGEE. The CDR3 loop is CASTRTNTGELFF. The CDR3 bases are TGTGCCAGCACCCGTACGAACACCGGGGAGCTGTTTTTT.

For the CDR3, the DNA is TGTGCCAGCAGCTTCCAGGGGCTTGGGGACACCATATATTTT. This translates into CASSFQGLGDTIYF. This chain uses TRBV5-4 with TRBJ1-3, with TRBD1 as a possible D gene (6 bases). Germline-derived CDR1 and CDR2 are SGHNT and YYREEE (reference sequence). The V gene lost 2 bases and the J gene lost 8 bases, with 14 bases spanning the gap. There are 14 residues in the CDR3.

This clone has just one count. This rearrangement joins TRBV9 to TRBJ2-2, with D possibly matching TRBD2 (5 bases). This CDR3 is built from 13 residues. The ends were cut back, 2 bases at V and 6 bases at J, with 8 bases in the middle. Germline CDR1 is SGDLS and CDR2 is YYNGEE. The CDR3 nucleotides are TGTGCCAGCAGCGTCGGCGGGCCCGGGGAGCTGTTTTTT. The encoded protein is CASSVGGPGELFF.

The chain combines TRBV5-6 with TRBJ2-6; D uncertain. Trimming stripped 6 bases from V and 4 bases from J, with 17 bases between. Germline assignment: CDR1 SGHDT and CDR2 YYEEEE. CDR3 length: 16 residues. The CDR3 loop is CASTPEASVGANVLTF. The CDR3 DNA sequence: TGTGCCAGCACTCCCGAGGCGAGTGTGGGGGCCAACGTCCTGACTTTC.

The chain employs TRBV5-1 and TRBJ2-7, with D uncertain. Germline V lookup: CDR1 SGHRS, CDR2 YFSETQ. This CDR3 is 13 amino acids long. The V gene lost 5 bases and the J gene lost 0 bases, with 9 bases spanning the gap. This CDR3 is CASRVAGSYEQYF. The CDR3 nucleotides are TGCGCCAGCAGGGTGGCAGGCTCCTACGAGCAGTACTTC.

The chain recombines TRBV4-3 with TRBJ1-2; 9 nucleotides match TRBD1. CDR3 length equals 15 residues. Germline-derived CDR1 and CDR2 are LGHNA and YSLEER. The J segment lost 4 bases and the V segment lost 3 bases, leaving 6 bases of the junction unmatched. CDR3 sequence reads: CASSHTRQGGYGYTF. CDR3 DNA: TGCGCCAGCAGCCATACACGACAGGGGGGCTATGGCTACACCTTC.

V and J are TRBV7-3 and TRBJ2-7; 7 positions agree with TRBD1. Germline CDR1 and CDR2: SGHTA and FQGTGA. This CDR3 comprises 15 residues. Losses at the gene ends were 4 bases for V and 4 bases for J; bases not matched to a gene: 10. Here the CDR3 reads CASSSQTGLGYEQYF. Here the CDR3 DNA reads TGTGCCAGCAGCTCTCAGACAGGGTTGGGGTACGAGCAGTACTTC.

The genes are TRBV27 and TRBJ1-5; D might be TRBD1 (6 bases). V gave up 5 bases and J gave up 5 bases, with 16 bases separating them. The CDR3 runs 15 residues. CDR1 is MNHEY, CDR2 SMNVEV, per germline (reference sequence). This CDR3 reads CASSPLHRVDQPQHF. The CDR3 nucleotides are TGTGCCAGCAGTCCGCTCCACAGGGTTGATCAGCCCCAGCATTTT.

The CDR3 bases are TGTGCCACCAGTAAAGGGACAGTTGACTACAATGAGCAGTTCTTC. The encoded protein is CATSKGTVDYNEQFF. The chain has TRBV24-1 and TRBJ2-1, with 7 bases fitting TRBD1. Germline assignment: CDR1 KGHDR and CDR2 SFDVKD. J was trimmed by 3 bases and V by 6 bases; bases with no gene match: 7. CDR3 size: 15 residues.

The CDR3 sequence: CASSQGAVHEQYV. The CDR3, as DNA: TGTGCCAGCAGCCAGGGGGCCGTCCACGAGCAGTACGTC. The chain couples TRBV6-5 to TRBJ2-7, with 8 bases lining up with TRBD1. The ends lost 6 bases at V and 5 bases at J; junction bases unmatched: 6. The germline gives CDR1 MNHEY, CDR2 SVGAGI. This CDR3 contains 13 residues.

The V gene is TRBV7-6, the J gene TRBJ1-2; tentatively, D is TRBD1 (6 bases). Germline CDR1 reads SGHVS; CDR2 reads FNYEAQ. The CDR3 runs 14 residues. Trimming left V 6 bases short and J 1 base short, with 12 bases between. The CDR3 reads CASSPPGHNYGYTF. CDR3 coding DNA: TGTGCCAGCAGTCCCCCGGGACATAACTATGGCTACACCTTC.